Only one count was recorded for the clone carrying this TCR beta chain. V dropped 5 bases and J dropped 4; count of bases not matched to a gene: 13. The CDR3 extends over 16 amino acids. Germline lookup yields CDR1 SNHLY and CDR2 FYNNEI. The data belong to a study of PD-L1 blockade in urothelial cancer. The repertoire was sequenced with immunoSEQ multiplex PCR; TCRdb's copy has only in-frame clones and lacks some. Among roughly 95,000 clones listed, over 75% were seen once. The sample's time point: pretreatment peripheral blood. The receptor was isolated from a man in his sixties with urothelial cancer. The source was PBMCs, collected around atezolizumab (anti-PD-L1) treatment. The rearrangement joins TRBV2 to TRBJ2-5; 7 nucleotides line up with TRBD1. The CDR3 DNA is TGTGCCAGCAGTCTAAGGGGGCAGGGGAGTGGAGAGACCCAGTACTTC. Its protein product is CASSLRGQGSGETQYF.